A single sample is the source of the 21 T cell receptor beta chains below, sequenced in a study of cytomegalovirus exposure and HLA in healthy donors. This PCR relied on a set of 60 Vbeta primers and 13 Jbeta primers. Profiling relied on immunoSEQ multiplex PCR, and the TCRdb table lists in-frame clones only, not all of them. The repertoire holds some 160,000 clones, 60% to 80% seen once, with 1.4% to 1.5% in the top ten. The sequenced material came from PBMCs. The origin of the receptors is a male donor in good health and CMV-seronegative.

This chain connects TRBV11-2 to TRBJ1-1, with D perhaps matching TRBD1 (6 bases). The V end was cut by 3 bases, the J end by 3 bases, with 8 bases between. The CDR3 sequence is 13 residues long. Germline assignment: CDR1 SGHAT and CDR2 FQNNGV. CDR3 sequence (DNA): TGTGCCAGCAGCTTGACAGGTGACACTGAAGCTTTCTTT. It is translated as CASSLTGDTEAFF.

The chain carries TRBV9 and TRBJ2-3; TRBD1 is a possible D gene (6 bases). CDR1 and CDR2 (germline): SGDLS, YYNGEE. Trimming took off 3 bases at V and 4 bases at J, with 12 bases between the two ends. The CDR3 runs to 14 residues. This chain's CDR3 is CASSGRTDADTQYF. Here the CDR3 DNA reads TGTGCCAGCAGCGGGAGGACAGACGCAGATACGCAGTATTTT.

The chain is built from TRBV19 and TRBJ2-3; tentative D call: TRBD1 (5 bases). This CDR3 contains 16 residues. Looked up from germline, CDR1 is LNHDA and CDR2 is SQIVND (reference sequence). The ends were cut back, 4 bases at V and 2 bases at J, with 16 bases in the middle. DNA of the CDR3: TGTGCCAGTAGTAGTGACAGCTACAGGCCCACAGATACGCAGTATTTT. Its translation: CASSSDSYRPTDTQYF.

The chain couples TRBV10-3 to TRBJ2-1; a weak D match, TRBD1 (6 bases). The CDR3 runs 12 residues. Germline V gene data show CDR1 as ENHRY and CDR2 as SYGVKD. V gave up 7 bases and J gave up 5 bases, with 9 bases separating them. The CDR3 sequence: CAIMGADNEQFF. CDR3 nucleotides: TGTGCCATCATGGGGGCAGACAATGAGCAGTTCTTC.

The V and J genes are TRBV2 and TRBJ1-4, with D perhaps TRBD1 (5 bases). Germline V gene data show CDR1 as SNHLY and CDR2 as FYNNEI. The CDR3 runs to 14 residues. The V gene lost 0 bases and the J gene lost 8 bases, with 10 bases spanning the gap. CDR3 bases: TGTGCCAGCAGTGAAGCGCCGCAGGGCGAAAAACTGTTTTTT. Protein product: CASSEAPQGEKLFF.

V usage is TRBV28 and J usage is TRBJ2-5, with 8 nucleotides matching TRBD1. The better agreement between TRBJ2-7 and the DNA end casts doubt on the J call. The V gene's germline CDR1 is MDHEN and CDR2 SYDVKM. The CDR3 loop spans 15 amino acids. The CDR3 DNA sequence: TGTGCCAGCATTTCCGCAGGGGGCGAGTCCTACGAGCAGTACTTC. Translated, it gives CASISAGGESYEQYF.

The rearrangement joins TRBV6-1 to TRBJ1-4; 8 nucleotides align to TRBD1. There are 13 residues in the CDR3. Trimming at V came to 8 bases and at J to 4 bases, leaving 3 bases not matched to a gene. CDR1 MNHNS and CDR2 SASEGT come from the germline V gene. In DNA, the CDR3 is TGTGCCAGCGGGGACAGGAGTAATGAAAAACTGTTTTTT. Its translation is CASGDRSNEKLFF.

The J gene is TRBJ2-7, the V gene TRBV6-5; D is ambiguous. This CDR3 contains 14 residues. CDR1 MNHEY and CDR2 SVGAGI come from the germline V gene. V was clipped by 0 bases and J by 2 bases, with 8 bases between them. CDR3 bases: TGTGCCAGCAGTTACTCCGGTCTTGCCTACGAGCAGTACTTC. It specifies CASSYSGLAYEQYF.

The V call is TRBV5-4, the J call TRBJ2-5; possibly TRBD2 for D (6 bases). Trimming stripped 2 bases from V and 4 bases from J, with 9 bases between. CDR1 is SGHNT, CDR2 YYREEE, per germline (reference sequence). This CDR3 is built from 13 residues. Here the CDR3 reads CASSFGDSETQYF. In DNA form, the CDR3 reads TGTGCCAGCAGCTTTGGGGACTCAGAGACCCAGTACTTC.

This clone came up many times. CDR3 amino acids: CASSSLTRQYF. For the CDR3, the DNA is TGTGCCAGCAGCTCCTTGACTAGGCAGTACTTC. The chain joins TRBV11-2 to TRBJ2-7; the D gene is possibly TRBD2 (6 bases). The V and J ends lost 4 bases and 9 bases respectively, with 10 bases between them. This CDR3 has 11 amino acids. In germline, CDR1 is SGHAT, CDR2 FQNNGV.

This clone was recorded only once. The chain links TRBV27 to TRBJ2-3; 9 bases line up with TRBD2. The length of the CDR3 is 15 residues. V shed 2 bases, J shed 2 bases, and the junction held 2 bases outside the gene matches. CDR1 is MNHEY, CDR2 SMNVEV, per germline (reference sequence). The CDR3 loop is CASSLIAGVTDTQYF. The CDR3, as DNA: TGTGCCAGCAGTTTAATAGCGGGGGTCACAGATACGCAGTATTTT.

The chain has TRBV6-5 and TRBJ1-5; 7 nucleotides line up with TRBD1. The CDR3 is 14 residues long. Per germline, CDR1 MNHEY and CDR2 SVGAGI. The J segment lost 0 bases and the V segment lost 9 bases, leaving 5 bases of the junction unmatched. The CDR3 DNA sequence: TGTGCCAGTCGGACAGGTGATAGCAATCAGCCCCAGCATTTT. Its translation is CASRTGDSNQPQHF.

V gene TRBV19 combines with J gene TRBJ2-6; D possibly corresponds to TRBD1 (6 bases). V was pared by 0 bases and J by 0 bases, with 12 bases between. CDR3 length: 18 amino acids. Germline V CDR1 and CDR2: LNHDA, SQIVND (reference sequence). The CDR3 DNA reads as TGTGCCAGTAGTATAGAAGGGGGTGGAAGCTCTGGGGCCAACGTCCTGACTTTC. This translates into CASSIEGGGSSGANVLTF.

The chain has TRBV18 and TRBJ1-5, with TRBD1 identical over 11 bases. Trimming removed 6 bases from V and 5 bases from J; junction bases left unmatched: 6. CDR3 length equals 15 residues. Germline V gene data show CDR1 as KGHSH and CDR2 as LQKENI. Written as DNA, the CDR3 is TGTGCCAGCTCCCCCGGGACAGGGGGAGATCAGCCCCAGCATTTT. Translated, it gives CASSPGTGGDQPQHF.

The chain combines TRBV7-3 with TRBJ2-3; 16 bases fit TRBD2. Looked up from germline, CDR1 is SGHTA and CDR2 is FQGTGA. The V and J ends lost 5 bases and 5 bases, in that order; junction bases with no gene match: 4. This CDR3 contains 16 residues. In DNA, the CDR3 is TGTGCCAGCAGCGCCGGGACTAGCGGGAGGGGAGATACGCAGTATTTT. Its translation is CASSAGTSGRGDTQYF.

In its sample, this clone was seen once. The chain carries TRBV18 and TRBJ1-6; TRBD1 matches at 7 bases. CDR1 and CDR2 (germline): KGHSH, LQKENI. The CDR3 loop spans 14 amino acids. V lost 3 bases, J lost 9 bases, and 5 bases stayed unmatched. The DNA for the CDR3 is TGTGCCAGCTCACCGACAGGGCCGCGTTCACCCCTCCACTTT. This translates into CASSPTGPRSPLHF.

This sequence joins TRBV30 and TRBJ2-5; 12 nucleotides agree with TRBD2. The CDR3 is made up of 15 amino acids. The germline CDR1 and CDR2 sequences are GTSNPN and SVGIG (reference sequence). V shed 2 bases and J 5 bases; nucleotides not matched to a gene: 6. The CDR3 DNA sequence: TGTGCCTGGAGTATGCCTAGCGGGAGGGGTGAGACCCAGTACTTC. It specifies CAWSMPSGRGETQYF.

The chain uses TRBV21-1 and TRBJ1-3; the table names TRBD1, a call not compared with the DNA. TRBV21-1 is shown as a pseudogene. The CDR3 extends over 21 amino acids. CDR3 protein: CASSIPSDRANHKHTGNTIYF. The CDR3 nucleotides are TGTGCCAGCAGCATACCCTCGGACAGGGCGAATCATAAACATACTGGAAACACCATATATTTT.

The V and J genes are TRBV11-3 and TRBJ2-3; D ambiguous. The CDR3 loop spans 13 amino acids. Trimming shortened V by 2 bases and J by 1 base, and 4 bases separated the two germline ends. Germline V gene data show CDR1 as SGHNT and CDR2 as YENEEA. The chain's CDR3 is CASSLQGTDTQYF. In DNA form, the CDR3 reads TGTGCCAGCAGCTTACAGGGCACAGATACGCAGTATTTT.

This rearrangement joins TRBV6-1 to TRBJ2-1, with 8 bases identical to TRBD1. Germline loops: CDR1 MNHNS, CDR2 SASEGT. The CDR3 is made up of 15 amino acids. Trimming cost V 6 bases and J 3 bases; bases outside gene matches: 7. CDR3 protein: CASRDRVLLYNEQFF. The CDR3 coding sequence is TGTGCCAGCAGGGACAGGGTTCTCCTCTACAATGAGCAGTTCTTC.

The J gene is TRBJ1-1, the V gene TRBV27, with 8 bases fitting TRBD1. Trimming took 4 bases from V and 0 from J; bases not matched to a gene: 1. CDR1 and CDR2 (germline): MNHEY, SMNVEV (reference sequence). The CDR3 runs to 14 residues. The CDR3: CASSSRGLNTEAFF. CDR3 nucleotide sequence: TGTGCCAGCAGTTCCAGGGGGCTGAACACTGAAGCTTTCTTT.